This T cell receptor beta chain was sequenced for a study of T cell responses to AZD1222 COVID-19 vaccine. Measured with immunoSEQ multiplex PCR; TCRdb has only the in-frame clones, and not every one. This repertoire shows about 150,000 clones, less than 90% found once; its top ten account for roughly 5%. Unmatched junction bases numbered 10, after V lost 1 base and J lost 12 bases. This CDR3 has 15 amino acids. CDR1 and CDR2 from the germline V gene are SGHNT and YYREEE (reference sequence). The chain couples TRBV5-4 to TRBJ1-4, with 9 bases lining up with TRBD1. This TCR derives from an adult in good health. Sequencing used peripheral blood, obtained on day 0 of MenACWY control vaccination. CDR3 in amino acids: CASSLPGQGGKELFF. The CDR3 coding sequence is TGTGCCAGCAGCTTGCCGGGACAGGGTGGGAAGGAACTGTTTTTT.